A selection of T cell receptor beta chains follows, all from one sample in a study of shared T cell receptors in the human thymus. Clones were sequenced by immunoSEQ multiplex PCR, and TCRdb holds only the in-frame ones, with some missing. The sample carries about 710,000 clones, around 87% recorded once. A further study also used this sample, focusing on human thymus T cells.

Sequencing was carried out using thymocytes. These TCRs come from a boy under two years old with a congenital heart defect. Both conserved end residues are part of each CDR3. A D gene is named only where the DNA matches it firmly. A row's size may be missing; if present it is once, few, many or a size class.

>TRBD1|15|TRBV12-5|TRBJ1-2|NA
TGTGCTAGTGGTTTGGGGCCTACAGGGGTCTTGGGCTACACCTTC
CASGLGPTGVLGYTF
>TRBD2|19|TRBV5-4|TRBJ2-2|NA
TGTGCCAGCAGCTTGGGGGCTAGCGGGAGGAATTTTGTTACCGGGGAGCTGTTTTTT
CASSLGASGRNFVTGELFF
>TRBD1|15|TRBV6-5|TRBJ1-1|NA
TGTGCCAGCAGTTACTCGACAGGGCTGAACACTGAAGCTTTCTTT
CASSYSTGLNTEAFF
>TRBD2|19|TRBV7-9|TRBJ2-2|NA
TGTGCCAGCAGCTTAGTTCTCGGGACTAGCGGGAGTAGCAACGGGGAGCTGTTTTTT
CASSLVLGTSGSSNGELFF
>TRBD2|18|TRBV2|TRBJ2-3|NA
TGTGCCAGCAGTGAAGCTTTGGCCGAGCGGGAGGCCACAGATACGCAGTATTTT
CASSEALAEREATDTQYF
>NA|16|TRBV7-9|TRBJ2-1|NA
TGTGCCAGCAGCCGGATTGCGGGGGCCTCCTACAATGAGCAGTTCTTC
CASSRIAGASYNEQFF
>TRBD1|15|TRBV27|TRBJ1-5|NA
TGTGCCAGCCGGGGACAGGGTTTGGGCAATCAGCCCCAGCATTTT
CASRGQGLGNQPQHF
>TRBD2|13|TRBV6-5|TRBJ2-7|NA
TGTGCCAGCAGCCGGACTAGCGGGTACGAGCAGTACTTC
CASSRTSGYEQYF
>NA|16|TRBV7-6|TRBJ2-3|NA
TGTGCCAGCAGCCCCCACAGGGAGCAACGGACAGATACGCAGTATTTT
CASSPHREQRTDTQYF
>TRBD1|8|TRBV2|TRBJ2-3|NA
TGTGCCAGCATCGCAGGGGGCTTT
CASIAGGF
>NA|12|TRBV7-6|TRBJ1-2|NA
TGTGCCAGCAGCTTTTCTGGGGGCGGCTACACCTTC
CASSFSGGGYTF
>NA|15|TRBV7-8|TRBJ1-1|NA
TGTGCCAGCGTACCGGGAGATCTTGGGGGCACTGAAGCTTTCTTT
CASVPGDLGGTEAFF
>NA|17|TRBV5-4|TRBJ1-6|NA
TGTGCCAGCAGCTTGGCGGCCAGGGGAATCGGTAATTCACCCCTCCACTTT
CASSLAARGIGNSPLHF
>TRBD1|16|TRBV7-6|TRBJ1-1|once
TGTGCCAGCAGCTTAGCACACGGGACAGAGAACACTGAAGCTTTCTTT
CASSLAHGTENTEAFF
>NA|15|TRBV27|TRBJ2-7|NA
TGTGCCAGCAGTTACAAACTACAGGCCCCCTACGAGCAGTACTTC
CASSYKLQAPYEQYF
>NA|14|TRBV30|TRBJ1-1|NA
TGTGCCTGGGGATTCGGACACAGGAACACTGAAGCTTTCTTT
CAWGFGHRNTEAFF
>TRBD2|18|TRBV27|TRBJ2-3|NA
TGTGCCAGCAGTTTATTCCTAGCGGGAGGAGCTAGCACAGATACGCAGTATTTT
CASSLFLAGGASTDTQYF
>NA|12|TRBV18|TRBJ1-2|NA
TGTGCCAGCTCACCGGGACAACGTGGCTACACCTTC
CASSPGQRGYTF
>TRBD2|15|TRBV7-2|TRBJ2-1|NA
TGTGCCAGCAGCGGACCTAGCGGGGTATACAATGAGCAGTTCTTC
CASSGPSGVYNEQFF
>NA|16|TRBV7-2|TRBJ1-5|NA
TGTGCCAGCAGAAACGGGACAACTTATAGCAATCAGCCCCAGCATTTT
CASRNGTTYSNQPQHF
>TRBD1|16|TRBV6-5|TRBJ2-7|NA
TGTGCCAGCAGTTGGCTACCGGGACAGGGGTTCTACGAGCAGTACTTC
CASSWLPGQGFYEQYF
>TRBD1|15|TRBV5-4|TRBJ2-5|once
TGTGCCAGCAGCTTGGGAAAGGACAGGCAAGAGACCCAGTACTTC
CASSLGKDRQETQYF